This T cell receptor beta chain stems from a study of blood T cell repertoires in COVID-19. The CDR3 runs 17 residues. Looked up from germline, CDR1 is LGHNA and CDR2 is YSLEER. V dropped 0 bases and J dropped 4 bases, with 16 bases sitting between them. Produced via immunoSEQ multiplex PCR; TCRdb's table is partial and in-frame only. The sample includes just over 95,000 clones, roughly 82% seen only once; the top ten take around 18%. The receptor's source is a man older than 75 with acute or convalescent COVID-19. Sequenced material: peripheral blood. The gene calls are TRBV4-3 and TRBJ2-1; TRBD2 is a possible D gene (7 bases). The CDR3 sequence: CASSQEVGGGPYNEQFF. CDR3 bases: TGCGCCAGCAGCCAAGAGGTAGGGGGGGGGCCATACAATGAGCAGTTCTTC.